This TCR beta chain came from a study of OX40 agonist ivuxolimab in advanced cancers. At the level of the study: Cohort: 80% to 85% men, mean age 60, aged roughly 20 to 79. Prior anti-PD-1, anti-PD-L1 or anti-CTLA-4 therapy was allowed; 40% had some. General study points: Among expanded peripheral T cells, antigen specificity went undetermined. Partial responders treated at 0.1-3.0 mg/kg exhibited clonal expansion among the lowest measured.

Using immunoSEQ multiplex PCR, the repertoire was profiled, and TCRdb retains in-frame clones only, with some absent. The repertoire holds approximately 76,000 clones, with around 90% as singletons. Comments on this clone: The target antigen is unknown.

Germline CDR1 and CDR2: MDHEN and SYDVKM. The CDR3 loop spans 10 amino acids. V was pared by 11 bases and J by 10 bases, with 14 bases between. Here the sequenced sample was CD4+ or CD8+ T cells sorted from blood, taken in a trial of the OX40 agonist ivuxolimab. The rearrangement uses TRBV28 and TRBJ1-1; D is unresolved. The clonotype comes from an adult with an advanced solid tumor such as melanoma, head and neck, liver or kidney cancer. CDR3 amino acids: CAVALGRAFF. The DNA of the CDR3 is TGTGCCGTTGCTCTCGGGAGAGCTTTCTTT.